This TCR beta chain was captured by sequencing in a study of vaccination effects on CD4 cells after COVID-19. Sequenced by immunoSEQ multiplex PCR; TCRdb stores in-frame clones only, minus some. Here the sample spans 23,000 or so clones, about three quarters being singletons. Concerning this clone: No antigen is known for it.

Before sequencing, viral peptide pools were used by the ViraFEST assay to expand antigen-specific CD4+ T cells. The culture ran for 10 days, and then CD4+ T cells were isolated. None of these healthy vaccinees had been infected with SARS-CoV-2 before vaccination. CDR1 LNHDA and CDR2 SQIVND come from the germline V gene (reference sequence). The CDR3 runs to 15 residues. With 2 bases removed from V and 7 bases from J, the gap between germline ends came to 18 bases. The material was CD4+ T cells from PBMCs cultured with SARS-CoV-2 spike peptides, obtained before COVID-19 vaccination. The sequence came from a human donor who received a COVID-19 vaccine. The V and J genes are TRBV19 and TRBJ2-7; maybe TRBD2 (6 bases). In DNA, the CDR3 is TGTGCCAGTAGTATAAGTGACACCGGGAGAGGAGAGCAGTACTTC. Its protein is CASSISDTGRGEQYF.